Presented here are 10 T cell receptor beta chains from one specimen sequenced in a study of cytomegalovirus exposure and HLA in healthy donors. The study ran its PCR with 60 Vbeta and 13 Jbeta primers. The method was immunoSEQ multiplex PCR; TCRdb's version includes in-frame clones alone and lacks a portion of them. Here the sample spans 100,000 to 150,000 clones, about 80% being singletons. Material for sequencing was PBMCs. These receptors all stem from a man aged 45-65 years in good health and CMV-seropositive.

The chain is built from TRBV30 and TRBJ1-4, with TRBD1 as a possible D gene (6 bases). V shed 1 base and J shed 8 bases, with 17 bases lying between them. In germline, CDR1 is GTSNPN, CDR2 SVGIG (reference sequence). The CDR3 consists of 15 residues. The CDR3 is CAWSEKLPRGEKLFF. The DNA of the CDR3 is TGTGCCTGGAGTGAAAAACTCCCGAGGGGGGAAAAACTGTTTTTT. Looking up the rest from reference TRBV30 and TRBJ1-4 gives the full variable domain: SQTIHQWPATLVQPVGSPLSLECTVEGTSNPNLYWYRQAAGRGLQLLFYSVGIGQISSEVPQNLSASRPQDRQFILSSKKLLLSDSGFYLCAWSEKLPRGEKLFFGSGTQLSVL.

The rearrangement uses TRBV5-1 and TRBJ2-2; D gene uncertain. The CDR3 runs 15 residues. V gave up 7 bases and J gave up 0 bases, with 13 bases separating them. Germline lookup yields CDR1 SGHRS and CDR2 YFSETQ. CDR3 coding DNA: TGCGCCAGCGCCGTAGTAAACCCGAACACCGGGGAGCTGTTTTTT. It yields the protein CASAVVNPNTGELFF.

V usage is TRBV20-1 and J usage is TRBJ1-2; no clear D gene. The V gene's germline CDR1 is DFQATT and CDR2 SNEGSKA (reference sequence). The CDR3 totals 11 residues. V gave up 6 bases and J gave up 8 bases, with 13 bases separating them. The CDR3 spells CSARRGEGYTF. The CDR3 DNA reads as TGCAGTGCGAGGCGGGGTGAGGGCTACACCTTC.

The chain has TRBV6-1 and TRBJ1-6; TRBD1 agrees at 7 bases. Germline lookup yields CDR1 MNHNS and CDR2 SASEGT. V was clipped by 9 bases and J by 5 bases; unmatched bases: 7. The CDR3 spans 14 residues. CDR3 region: CASVDRVDNSPLHF. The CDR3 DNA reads TGTGCCAGTGTCGACAGGGTCGATAATTCACCCCTCCACTTT.

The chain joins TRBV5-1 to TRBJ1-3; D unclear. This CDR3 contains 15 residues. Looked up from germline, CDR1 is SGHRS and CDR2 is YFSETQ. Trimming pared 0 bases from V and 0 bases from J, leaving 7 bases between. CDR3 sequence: CASSLEGSSGNTIYF. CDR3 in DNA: TGCGCCAGCAGCTTGGAAGGGAGCTCTGGAAACACCATATATTTT.

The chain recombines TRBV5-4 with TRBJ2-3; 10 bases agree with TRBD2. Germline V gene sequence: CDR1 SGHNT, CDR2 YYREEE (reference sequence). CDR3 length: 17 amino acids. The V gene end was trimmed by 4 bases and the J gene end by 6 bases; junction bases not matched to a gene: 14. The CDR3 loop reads CASSRLTSGKNLDTQYF. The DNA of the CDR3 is TGTGCCAGCAGCCGTCTAACTAGCGGGAAAAACCTCGATACGCAGTATTTT. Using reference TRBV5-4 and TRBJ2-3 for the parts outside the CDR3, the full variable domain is ETGVTQSPTHLIKTRGQQVTLRCSSQSGHNTVSWYQQALGQGPQFIFQYYREEENGRGNFPPRFSGLQFPNYSSELNVNALELDDSALYLCASSRLTSGKNLDTQYFGPGTRLTVL.

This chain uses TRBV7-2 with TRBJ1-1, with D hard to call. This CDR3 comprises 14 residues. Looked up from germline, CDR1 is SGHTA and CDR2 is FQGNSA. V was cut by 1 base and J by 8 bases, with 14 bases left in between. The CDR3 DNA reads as TGTGCCAGCAGCTTAGTAGAGGGCCGACGGGAAGCTTTCTTT. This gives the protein CASSLVEGRREAFF. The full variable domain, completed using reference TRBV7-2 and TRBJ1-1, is GAGVSQSPSNKVTEKGKDVELRCDPISGHTALYWYRQSLGQGLEFLIYFQGNSAPDKSGLPSDRFSAERTGGSVSTLTIQRTQQEDSAVYLCASSLVEGRREAFFGQGTRLTVV.

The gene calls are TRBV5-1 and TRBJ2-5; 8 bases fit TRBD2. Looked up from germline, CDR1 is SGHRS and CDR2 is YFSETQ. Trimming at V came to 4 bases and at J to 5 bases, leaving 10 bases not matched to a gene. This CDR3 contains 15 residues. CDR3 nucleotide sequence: TGCGCCAGCAGCCCCCACGGGGGGGGGCCGGAGACCCAGTACTTC. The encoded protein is CASSPHGGGPETQYF.

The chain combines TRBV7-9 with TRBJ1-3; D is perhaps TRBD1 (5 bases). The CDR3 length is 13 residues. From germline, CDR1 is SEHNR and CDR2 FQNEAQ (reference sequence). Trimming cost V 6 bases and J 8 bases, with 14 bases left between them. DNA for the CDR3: TGTGCCAGCAGTCGGGGGGGGAGTTACACCATATATTTT. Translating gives CASSRGGSYTIYF.

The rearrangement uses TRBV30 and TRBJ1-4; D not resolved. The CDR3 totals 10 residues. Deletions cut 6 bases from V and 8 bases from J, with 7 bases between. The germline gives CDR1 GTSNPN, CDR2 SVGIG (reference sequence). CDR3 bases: TGTGCCTGTGAACAGGAAAAACTGTTTTTT. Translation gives CACEQEKLFF.